This TCR beta chain is drawn from a study of OX40 agonist ivuxolimab in advanced cancers. Context from the whole study: Ivuxolimab was a fully human IgG2 agonistic monoclonal antibody targeting the costimulatory receptor OX40 (CD134). Intravenous ivuxolimab was administered to patients every 2 weeks at six dose levels: 0.01, 0.1, 0.3, 1.5, 3 and 10 mg/kg. Of the 50 to 55 patients in dose escalation, about 20 had hepatocellular carcinoma, about 15 had melanoma, 9 had renal cell carcinoma and 9 had head and neck cancer. In the dose-escalation cohort, 82.7% of patients were male, and the mean age was about 55 years, with a range of about 20 to 90. Prior anti-PD-1, anti-PD-L1 or anti-CTLA-4 therapy was permitted, and checkpoint inhibitors had been received by roughly two fifths of dose-escalation patients. Partial responses occurred in three dose-escalation patients: two with cutaneous melanoma and one with hepatocellular carcinoma. The purpose of peripheral TCRbeta sequencing was to test whether ivuxolimab changed TCR sequence diversity and led to clonal T-cell expansion. The paper covers the monotherapy dose-escalation part of the phase I ivuxolimab trial, which included N of about 56 patients. Paper-wide results and their limitations: Low levels of normalized T-cell clonal expansion were also seen in some patients who did not respond. Partial responders in the 0.1-3.0 mg/kg groups had among the lowest normalized peripheral clonal expansion, especially among CD8+ T cells. After ivuxolimab, CD8+ T cells had more expanded clones than CD4+ T cells on average. At doses of 0.1 to 3.0 mg/kg, clonal expansion of both CD4+ and CD8+ T cells in blood was seen between baseline and week 6. The antigen specificity of the clonally expanded peripheral T cells was not determined.

Patients with autoimmune disease history or receiving systemic immunosuppression were excluded from the trial. In every dose cohort, peripheral blood was drawn for TCR sequencing at baseline, cycle 4 day 1, and cycle 7 day 1. Samples came from an open-label, multicenter, first-in-human phase I dose-escalation trial of ivuxolimab. Adults with locally advanced or metastatic melanoma, renal cell carcinoma, hepatocellular carcinoma or head and neck squamous cell carcinoma were enrolled in the trial. CD4+ and CD8+ T cells were sorted separately from peripheral blood before TCR sequencing. Via the germline V gene, CDR1 is MDHEN and CDR2 SYDVKM. V has 3 bases trimmed and J has 2 bases trimmed; junction bases matching no gene number 7. From its cysteine to its phenylalanine, the CDR3 spans 16 amino acids. Only the CDR3 DNA stays, 48 bases, in frame from base 1. Genomic DNA was isolated from the sorted cells so that the TCRbeta CDR3 region could be sequenced. The immunoSEQ Assay was used to sequence the TCRbeta CDR3 regions. TCRdb mirrors the immuneACCESS table, restricted to in-frame sequences. Some clones are absent from its copies; in checked studies, under half trace to an unresolved V gene, and the reason for the others is unknown. The sample table shows some 85,000 clones, and about 90% are seen once. Roughly 1.6% of the sample is in the top ten clones.

Concerning this clone itself: What this receptor recognizes is not known. No qualities accompany the bases; no much larger clone lies one base away.

The chain couples TRBV28 to TRBJ2-3, with 8 bases in between that match TRBD1. The receptor was derived from an adult with an advanced solid tumor such as melanoma, head and neck, liver or kidney cancer. The sample consisted of CD4+ or CD8+ T cells sorted from blood, taken in a trial of the OX40 agonist ivuxolimab. The DNA is as follows: TGTGCCAGCAGTTTTCCGCGACAGGGGAACACAGATACGCAGTATTTT. Translated, it gives CASSFPRQGNTDTQYF.